This entry features one T cell receptor (beta chain) sequence. Sequencing used immunoSEQ multiplex PCR; TCRdb keeps in-frame clones, though not all of them. The data hold approximately 99,000 clones, with 84% observed a single time. The germline V gene encodes CDR1 MNHEY and CDR2 SVGAGI. The J segment lost 0 bases and the V segment lost 6 bases, leaving 1 base of the junction unmatched. This CDR3 has 14 residues. This sample was included in a study of blood T cell repertoires in COVID-19. Study in general: Samples taken during acute and convalescent COVID-19 were collected in the United States, Italy and Spain.

Sequencing was carried out using peripheral blood. The receptor comes from a man aged 65 to 85 with active or convalescent COVID-19. The chain has TRBV6-5 and TRBJ1-3; 8 bases fit TRBD1. The CDR3 loop reads CASRGQGSGNTIYF. Written as DNA, the CDR3 is TGTGCCAGCAGAGGACAGGGCTCTGGAAACACCATATATTTT.